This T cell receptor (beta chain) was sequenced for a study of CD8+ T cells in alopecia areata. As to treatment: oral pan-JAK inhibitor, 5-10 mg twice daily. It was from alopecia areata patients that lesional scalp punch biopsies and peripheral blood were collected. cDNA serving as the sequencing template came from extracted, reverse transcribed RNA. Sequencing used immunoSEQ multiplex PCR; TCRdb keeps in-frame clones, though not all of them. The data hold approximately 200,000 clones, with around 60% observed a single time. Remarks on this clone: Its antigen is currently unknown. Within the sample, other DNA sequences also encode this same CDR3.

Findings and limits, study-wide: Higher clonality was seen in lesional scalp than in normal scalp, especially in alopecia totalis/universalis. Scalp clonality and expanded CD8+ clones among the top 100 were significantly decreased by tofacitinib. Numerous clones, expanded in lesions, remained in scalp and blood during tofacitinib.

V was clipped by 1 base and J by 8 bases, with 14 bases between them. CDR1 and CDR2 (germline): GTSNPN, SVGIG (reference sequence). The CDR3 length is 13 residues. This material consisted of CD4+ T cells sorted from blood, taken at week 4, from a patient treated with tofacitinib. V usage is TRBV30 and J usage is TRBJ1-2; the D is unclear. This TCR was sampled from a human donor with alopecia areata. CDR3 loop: CAWSAADGRGYTF. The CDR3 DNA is TGTGCCTGGAGTGCAGCGGACGGTCGGGGCTACACCTTC.